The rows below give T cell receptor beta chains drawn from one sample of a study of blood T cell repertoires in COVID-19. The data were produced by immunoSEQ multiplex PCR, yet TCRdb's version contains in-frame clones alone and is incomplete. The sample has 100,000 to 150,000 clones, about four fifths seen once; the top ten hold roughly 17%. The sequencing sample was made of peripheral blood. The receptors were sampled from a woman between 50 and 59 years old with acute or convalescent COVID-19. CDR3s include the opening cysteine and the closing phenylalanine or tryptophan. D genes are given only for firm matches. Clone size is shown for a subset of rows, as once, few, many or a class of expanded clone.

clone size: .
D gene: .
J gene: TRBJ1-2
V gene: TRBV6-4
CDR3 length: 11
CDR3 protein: CASSDRYGYTF
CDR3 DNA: TGTGCCAGCAGTGACCGTTATGGCTACACCTTC

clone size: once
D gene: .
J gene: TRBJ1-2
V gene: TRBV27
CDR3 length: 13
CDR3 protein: CASRPGSNYGYTF
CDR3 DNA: TGTGCCAGCAGGCCCGGTTCTAACTATGGCTACACCTTC

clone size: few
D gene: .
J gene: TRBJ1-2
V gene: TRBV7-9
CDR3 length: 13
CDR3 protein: CASSLGPSGGYTF
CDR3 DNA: TGTGCCAGCAGCCTGGGTCCCTCAGGGGGCTACACCTTC

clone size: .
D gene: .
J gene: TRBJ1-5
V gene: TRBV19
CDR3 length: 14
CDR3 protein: CASMGGNSNQPQHF
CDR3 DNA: TGTGCCAGTATGGGAGGGAATAGCAATCAGCCCCAGCATTTT

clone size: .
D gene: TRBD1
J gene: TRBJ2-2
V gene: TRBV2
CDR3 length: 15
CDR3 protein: CASSRDRVNTGELFF
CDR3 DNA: TGTGCCAGCAGTCGGGACAGGGTAAACACCGGGGAGCTGTTTTTT

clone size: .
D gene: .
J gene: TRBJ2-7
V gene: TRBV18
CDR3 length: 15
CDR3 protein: CASSPRGVGTYEQYF
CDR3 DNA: TGTGCCAGCTCACCACGCGGGGTAGGGACCTACGAGCAGTACTTC

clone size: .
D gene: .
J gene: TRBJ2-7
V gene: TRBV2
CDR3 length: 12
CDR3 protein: CASNRMDNEQYF
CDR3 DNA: TGTGCCAGCAACAGGATGGACAACGAGCAGTACTTC

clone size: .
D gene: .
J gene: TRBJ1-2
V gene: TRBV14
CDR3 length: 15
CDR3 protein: CASSPLTAVDYGYTF
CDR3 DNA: TGTGCCAGCAGCCCTCTTACGGCGGTGGACTATGGCTACACCTTC

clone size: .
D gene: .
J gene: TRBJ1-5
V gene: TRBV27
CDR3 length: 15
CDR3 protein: CASSLYQGSNQPQHF
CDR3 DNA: TGTGCCAGCAGTTTATATCAGGGTAGCAATCAGCCCCAGCATTTT

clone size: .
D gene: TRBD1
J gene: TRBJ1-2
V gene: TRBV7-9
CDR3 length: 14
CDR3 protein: CASSLSDRNYGYTF
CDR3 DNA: TGTGCCAGCAGCCTTTCGGACAGGAACTATGGCTACACCTTC

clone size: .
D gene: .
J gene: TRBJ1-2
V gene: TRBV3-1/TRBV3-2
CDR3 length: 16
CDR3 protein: CASSQGLTLSGRGYTF
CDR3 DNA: TGTGCCAGCAGCCAAGGTCTTACGTTGTCGGGGAGGGGCTACACCTTC

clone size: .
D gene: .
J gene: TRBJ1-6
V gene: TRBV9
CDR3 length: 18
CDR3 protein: CASSPTEGLEAYNSPLHF
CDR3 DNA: TGTGCCAGCAGTCCGACGGAGGGGCTTGAAGCGTATAATTCACCCCTCCACTTT

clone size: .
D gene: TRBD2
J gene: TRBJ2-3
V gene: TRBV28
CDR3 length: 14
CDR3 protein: CASSLAGAPDTQYF
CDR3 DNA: TGTGCCAGCAGCCTAGCGGGGGCCCCAGATACGCAGTATTTT

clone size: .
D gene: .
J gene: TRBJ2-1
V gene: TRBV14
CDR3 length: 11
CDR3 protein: CASSQRNEQFF
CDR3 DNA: TGTGCCAGCAGCCAACGCAATGAGCAGTTCTTC

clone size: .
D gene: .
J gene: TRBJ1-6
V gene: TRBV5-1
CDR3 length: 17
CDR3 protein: CASSLYDPSSYNSPLHF
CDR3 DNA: TGCGCCAGCAGCTTGTACGACCCTAGCTCCTATAATTCACCCCTCCACTTT

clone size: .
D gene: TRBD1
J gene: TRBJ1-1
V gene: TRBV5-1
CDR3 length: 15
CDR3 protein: CASSLEPTGSTEAFF
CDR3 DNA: TGCGCCAGCAGCTTGGAACCGACAGGGAGTACTGAAGCTTTCTTT

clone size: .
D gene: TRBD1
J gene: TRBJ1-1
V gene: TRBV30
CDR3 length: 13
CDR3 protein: CAWSVPRGTEAFF
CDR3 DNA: TGTGCCTGGAGTGTACCCAGGGGGACTGAAGCTTTCTTT

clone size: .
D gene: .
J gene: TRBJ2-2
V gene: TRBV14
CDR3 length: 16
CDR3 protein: CASSQERTRNTGELFF
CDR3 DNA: TGTGCCAGCAGCCAAGAGAGGACAAGAAACACCGGGGAGCTGTTTTTT

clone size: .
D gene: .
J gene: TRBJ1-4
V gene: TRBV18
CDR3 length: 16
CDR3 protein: CASSPSQGATNEKLFF
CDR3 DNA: TGTGCCAGCTCACCGTCACAGGGTGCAACTAATGAAAAACTGTTTTTT

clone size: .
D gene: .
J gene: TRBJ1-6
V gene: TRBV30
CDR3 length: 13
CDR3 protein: CAWRGLYNSPLHF
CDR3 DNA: TGTGCCTGGAGGGGACTGTATAATTCACCCCTCCACTTT

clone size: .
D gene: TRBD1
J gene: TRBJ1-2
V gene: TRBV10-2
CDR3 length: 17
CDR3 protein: CASRGTYGTGDNYGYTF
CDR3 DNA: TGCGCCAGCAGAGGAACCTACGGGACAGGCGATAACTATGGCTACACCTTC

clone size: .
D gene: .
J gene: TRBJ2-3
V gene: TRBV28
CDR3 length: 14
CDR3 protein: CASSVAGVGDTQYF
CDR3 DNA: TGTGCCAGCAGTGTTGCAGGGGTTGGAGATACGCAGTATTTT

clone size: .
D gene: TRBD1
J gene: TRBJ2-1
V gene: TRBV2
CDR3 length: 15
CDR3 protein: CASRGTGGRYNEQFF
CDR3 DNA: TGTGCCAGCAGGGGGACAGGGGGACGCTACAATGAGCAGTTCTTC

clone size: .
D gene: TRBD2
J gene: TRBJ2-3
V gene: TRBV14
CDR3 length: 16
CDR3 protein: CASRGPAGGSTDTQYF
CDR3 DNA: TGTGCCAGCAGGGGCCCGGCGGGGGGTAGCACAGATACGCAGTATTTT

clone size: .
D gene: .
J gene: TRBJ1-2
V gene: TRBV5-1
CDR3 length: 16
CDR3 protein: CASSLAPQVRGLGYTF
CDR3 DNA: TGCGCCAGCAGCTTGGCCCCTCAAGTTAGAGGGCTCGGCTACACCTTC

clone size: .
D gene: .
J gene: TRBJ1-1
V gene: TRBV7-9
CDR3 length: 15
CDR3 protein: CASSLDPQDNRRAFF
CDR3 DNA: TGTGCCAGCAGCTTAGATCCCCAGGACAATCGGCGCGCTTTCTTT

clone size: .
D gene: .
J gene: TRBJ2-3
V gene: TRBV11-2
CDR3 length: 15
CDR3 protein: CASSLWVGSTDTQYF
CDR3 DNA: TGTGCCAGCAGCTTATGGGTCGGGAGCACAGATACGCAGTATTTT

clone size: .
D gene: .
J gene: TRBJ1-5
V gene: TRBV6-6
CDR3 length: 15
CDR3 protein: CASSYSGQKNQPQHF
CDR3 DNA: TGTGCCAGCAGTTACTCTGGACAGAAGAATCAGCCCCAGCATTTT

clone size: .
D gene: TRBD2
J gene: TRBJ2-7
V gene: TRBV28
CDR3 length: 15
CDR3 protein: CASSLYAGGGYEQYF
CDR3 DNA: TGTGCCAGCAGTTTATACGCGGGAGGGGGCTACGAGCAGTACTTC